This TCR beta chain was observed in a study of breast tumors, draining lymph nodes, adjacent tissues. In the case of this clonotype: In this CDR3 the conserved last residue, phenylalanine or tryptophan, is missing, so a read error is likely.

One entry per CDR3 protein results from TCRdb running MiXCR on the multiplex PCR reads. The data show more than 85,000 distinct CDR3 sequences, with around 20% seen just once and around 1.2% held by the top ten. Germline lookup yields CDR1 SGDLS and CDR2 YYNGEE. V was trimmed by 4 bases and J by 6 bases, leaving 18 bases between them. CDR3 length equals 15 residues. Axillary draining lymph nodes of breast cancer patients supplied the node samples. This clonotype was sampled from a female donor with breast cancer. Some clones in this sample may be carry-over from other donors' samples. V and J are TRBV9 and TRBJ2-3, with D unclear. The specimen sequenced was axillary lymph node tissue. In DNA, the CDR3 is TGTGCCAGCAGCCCCCAGGCAGCGATCACGGATACGCAGTATTCT. Encoded protein: CASSPQAAITDTQYS.